The present T cell receptor beta chain was sequenced within a study of T cells in Graves' hyperthyroidism and ophthalmopathy. Germline CDR1 reads SGHRS; CDR2 reads YFSETQ. Trimming shortened V by 3 bases and J by 8 bases, and 17 bases separated the two germline ends. This CDR3 has 15 amino acids. Amplification of TCR beta CDR3 regions used RNA as the template. TCR CDR3 underwent first-round RT-PCR with the HTBI primer set. TCRdb independently ran MiXCR on the multiplex PCR reads; one entry per CDR3 protein. Counted here are about 600,000 distinct CDR3 sequences, about 16% occurring once; the ten biggest clones make up roughly 3%.

The V gene is TRBV5-1, the J gene TRBJ2-2; possible D gene TRBD2, 6 bases. This sequence was found in a woman aged 40 to 50 with Graves' ophthalmopathy. What was sequenced was blood. The CDR3 loop reads CASSSRDSPRGELFF. The CDR3 DNA sequence: TGCGCCAGCAGCTCCCGGGACTCACCTAGGGGGGAGCTGTTTTTT. Full variable domain (remainder filled in from reference TRBV5-1 and TRBJ2-2): KAGVTQTPRYLIKTRGQQVTLSCSPISGHRSVSWYQQTPGQGLQFLFEYFSETQRNKGNFPGRFSGRQFSNSRSEMNVSTLELGDSALYLCASSSRDSPRGELFFGEGSRLTVL.